Given below is one TCR beta chain in context. Unexposed donor CD4+ T cells date from about 2011-2018, before the COVID-19 pandemic. Naive and memory CD4+ T cells were separated from cryopreserved PBMCs. These data come from a study of CD4 T cells in relation to SARS-CoV-2 and coronaviruses. This CDR3 comprises 13 residues. J gave up 4 bases and V 6 bases, and 2 bases lay outside the gene matches. Libraries were prepared by immunoSEQ multiplex PCR; TCRdb keeps only in-frame clonotypes and omits some of them. The table includes tens of thousands of clones, roughly 89% detected once. This TCR was sampled from a human donor in good health. The chain links TRBV12-3 or TRBV12-4 to TRBJ1-5, with TRBD1 identical over 8 bases. The sample comprised memory CD4+ T cells from PBMCs. CDR3 nucleotide sequence: TGTGCCAGCAGCTGGACAGGGAATCAGCCCCAGCATTTT. Translated: CASSWTGNQPQHF.